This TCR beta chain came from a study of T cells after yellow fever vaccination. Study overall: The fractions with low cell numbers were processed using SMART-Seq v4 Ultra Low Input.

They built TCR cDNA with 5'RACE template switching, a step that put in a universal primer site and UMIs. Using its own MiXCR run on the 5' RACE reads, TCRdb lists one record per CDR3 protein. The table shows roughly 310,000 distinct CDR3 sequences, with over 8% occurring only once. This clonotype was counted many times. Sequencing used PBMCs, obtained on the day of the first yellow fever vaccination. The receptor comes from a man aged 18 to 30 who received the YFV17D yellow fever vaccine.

CDR3 nucleotides: TGCAGTGCCCTAAAATCTGGGGCCAACGTCCTGACTTTC. Amino acids: CSALKSGANVLTF. The chain employs TRBV20-1 and TRBJ2-6, with D unclear. There are 13 residues in the CDR3. Germline lookup yields CDR1 DFQATT and CDR2 SNEGSKA (reference sequence). The V and J ends lost 6 bases and 1 base respectively, with 7 bases between them.